Reported below is one T cell receptor beta chain. The method was immunoSEQ multiplex PCR; TCRdb's version includes in-frame clones alone and lacks a portion of them. The data contain roughly 49,000 clones, around 93% of them singletons. This specimen belongs to a study of T cell changes during pregnancy in multiple sclerosis. Germline CDR1 is SEHNR and CDR2 is FQNEAQ (reference sequence). This CDR3 spans 13 amino acids. V was clipped by 7 bases and J by 2 bases, with 12 bases between them. The receptor's source is a female donor with multiple sclerosis, enrolled in a pregnancy study. V usage is TRBV7-9 and J usage is TRBJ2-7; tentative D call: TRBD2 (5 bases). Specimen: CD8+ T cells from peripheral blood mononuclear cells, collected after pregnancy. The CDR3 sequence: CASKEGTAYEQYF. The CDR3 DNA is TGTGCCAGCAAAGAGGGAACCGCCTACGAGCAGTACTTC.